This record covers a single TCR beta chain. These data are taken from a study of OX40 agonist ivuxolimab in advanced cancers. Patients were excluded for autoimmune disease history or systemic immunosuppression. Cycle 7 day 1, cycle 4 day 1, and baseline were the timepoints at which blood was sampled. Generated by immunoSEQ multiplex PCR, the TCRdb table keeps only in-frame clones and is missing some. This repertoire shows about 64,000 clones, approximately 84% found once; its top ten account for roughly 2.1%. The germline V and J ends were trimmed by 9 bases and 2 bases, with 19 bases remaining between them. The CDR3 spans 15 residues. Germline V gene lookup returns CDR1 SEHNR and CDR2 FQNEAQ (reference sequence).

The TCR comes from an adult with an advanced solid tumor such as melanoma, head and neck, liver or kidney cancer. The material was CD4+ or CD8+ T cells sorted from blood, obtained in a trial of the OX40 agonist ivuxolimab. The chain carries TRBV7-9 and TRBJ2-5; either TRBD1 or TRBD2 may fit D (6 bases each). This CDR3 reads CASTLGGGAQETQYF. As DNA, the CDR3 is TGTGCCAGTACCCTCGGGGGCGGAGCTCAAGAGACCCAGTACTTC.